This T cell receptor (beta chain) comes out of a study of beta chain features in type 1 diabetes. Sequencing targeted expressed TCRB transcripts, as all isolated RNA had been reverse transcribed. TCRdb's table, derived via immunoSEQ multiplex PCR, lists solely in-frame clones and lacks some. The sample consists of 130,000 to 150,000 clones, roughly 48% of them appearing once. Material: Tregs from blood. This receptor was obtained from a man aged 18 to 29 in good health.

In nucleotides, the CDR3 is TGTGCCACCAGCCGGGACAGGGCCCATAGCAATCAGCCCCAGCATTTT. Amino acid sequence: CATSRDRAHSNQPQHF. This chain links TRBV15 with TRBJ1-5, with 9 bases matching TRBD1. Trimming removed 5 bases from V and 0 bases from J; junction bases left unmatched: 5. This CDR3 spans 16 amino acids. Germline lookup yields CDR1 LNHNV and CDR2 YYDKDF (reference sequence).